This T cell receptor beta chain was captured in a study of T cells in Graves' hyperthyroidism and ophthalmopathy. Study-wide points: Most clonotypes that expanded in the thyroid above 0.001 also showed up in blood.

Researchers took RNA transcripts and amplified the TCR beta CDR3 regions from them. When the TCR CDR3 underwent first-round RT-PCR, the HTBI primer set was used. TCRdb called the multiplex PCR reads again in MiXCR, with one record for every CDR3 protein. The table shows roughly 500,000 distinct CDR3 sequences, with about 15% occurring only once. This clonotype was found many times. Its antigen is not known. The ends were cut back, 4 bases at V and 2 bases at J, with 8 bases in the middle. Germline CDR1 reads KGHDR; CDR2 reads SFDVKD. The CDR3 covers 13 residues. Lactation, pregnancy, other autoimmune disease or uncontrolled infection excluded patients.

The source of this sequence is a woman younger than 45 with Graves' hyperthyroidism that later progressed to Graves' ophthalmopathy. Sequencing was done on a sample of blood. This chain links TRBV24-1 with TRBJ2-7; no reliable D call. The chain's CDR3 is CATSEGGTYEQYF. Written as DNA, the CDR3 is TGTGCCACCAGTGAGGGCGGTACCTACGAGCAGTACTTC.